This T cell receptor (beta chain) originates from a study of shared clonotypes between healthy human individuals. Trimming removed 5 bases at V and 4 bases at J, with 11 bases between. CDR3 length: 13 amino acids. Germline CDR1 is MDHEN and CDR2 is SYDVKM. At deep level, the assay was performed. Authors' processing steps: Filtering differed, since immunoSEQ gave only junction sequences and no quality scores. Only in-frame clones appear in the TCRdb table, and some are missing; sequencing was by immunoSEQ multiplex PCR. For V, J and clone size, that table is used; D and trimming come from the DNA. The data contain 490,000 or so clones, approximately 79% of them singletons.

The sequenced sample consisted of PBMCs. The V gene is TRBV28, the J gene TRBJ1-1; unclear D gene. The sequence came from a woman in her thirties or forties in good health. Some clones in this sample may be carry-over from other donors' samples. CDR3 nucleotides: TGTGCCAGCAGTCCCGGGCAAAGCACTGAAGCTTTCTTT. Amino acid sequence: CASSPGQSTEAFF.